One T cell receptor (beta chain) is described in this entry. Its target is unknown. The germline V and J ends were trimmed by 4 bases and 0 bases, with 7 bases remaining between them. The germline V gene encodes CDR1 LNHDA and CDR2 SQIVND (reference sequence). The CDR3 sequence is 14 residues long. Time point described: week 47, end of study. Topical imiquimod accompanied each vaccine dose, which consisted of 300 ug of mutant IDH1 20-mer peptide. Donors harbored newly found WHO grade 3 or 4 IDH1-mutant, ATRX-lost astrocytomas. This entry comes from a study of a mutant IDH1 vaccine in newly diagnosed glioma. Study as a whole: Patients got their first vaccination 4-6 weeks after radiotherapy alone, or with temozolomide cycles. Prior therapy was radiotherapy, temozolomide, or both; most received both.

Clones were read by immunoSEQ multiplex PCR, and TCRdb kept only the in-frame ones, dropping some. The repertoire consists of around 40,000 clones, with roughly 80% occurring once and the leading ten covering about 19%. The chain joins TRBV19 to TRBJ1-5; possible D gene TRBD1, 5 bases. The TCR was taken from a young man with glioma. Some clones in this sample may be carry-over from other donors' samples. Material: PBMCs, obtained from a glioma patient whose treatment included an IDH1 peptide vaccine. The CDR3 reads CASSRQYSNQPQHF. CDR3 bases: TGTGCCAGTAGTAGACAGTATAGCAATCAGCCCCAGCATTTT.